The 22 T cell receptor beta chains presented below share a single source sample, sequenced in a study of glioma-infiltrating T cells. TCR alpha and beta CDR3 regions were amplified from RNA using iRepertoire nested multiplex PCR. TCRdb reanalysed the multiplex PCR reads using MiXCR and keeps one entry per CDR3 protein. This table has about 180,000 distinct CDR3 sequences, about 46% appearing once. Material for sequencing was glioma tissue, nonneoplastic brain tissue, or PBMCs (not recorded which). These receptors came from a human donor with low-grade glioma or glioblastoma, undergoing nonglioma brain surgery, or in good health (not recorded which).

V and J are TRBV20-1 and TRBJ2-5; D may correspond to TRBD1 or TRBD2 (5 bases each). The CDR3 consists of 12 residues. Trimming took off 6 bases at V and 4 bases at J, with 12 bases between the two ends. Germline V gene lookup returns CDR1 DFQATT and CDR2 SNEGSKA (reference sequence). This CDR3 reads CSARGRVETQYF. The CDR3, as DNA: TGCAGTGCCCGGGGACGCGTAGAGACCCAGTACTTC.

The rearrangement joins TRBV30 to TRBJ2-7; the match to TRBD1 covers 7 bases. This CDR3 comprises 15 residues. Per the germline V gene, CDR1 is GTSNPN and CDR2 is SVGIG (reference sequence). J was trimmed by 4 bases and V by 0 bases; bases with no gene match: 9. The CDR3: CAWSVPDRVKYEQYF. The CDR3, as DNA: TGTGCCTGGAGTGTACCAGACAGGGTGAAATACGAGCAGTACTTC.

This clonotype was counted only a few times. The rearrangement uses TRBV29-1 and TRBJ2-3, with 7 nucleotides matching TRBD1. Trimming removed 8 bases from V and 4 bases from J; junction bases left unmatched: 6. The CDR3 covers 12 residues. Germline V gene lookup returns CDR1 SQVTM and CDR2 ANQGSEA. The CDR3 region is CSHNRGSDTQYF. The CDR3 bases are TGCAGCCATAACAGGGGTTCAGATACGCAGTATTTT.

On this clonotype itself: One end of the junction is discordant with germline, which a read error may explain. Here the CDR3 DNA reads TGTGCCAGAAGCTTAATGACGGGAGGGACCACCGGGGAGCTGTTTTTT. Its translation: CARSLMTGGTTGELFF. This chain links TRBV7-3 with TRBJ2-2; 8 bases align to TRBD2. The CDR3 runs 16 residues. Germline CDR1 and CDR2: SGHTA and FQGTGA.

Comment on this clonotype: Given a much more abundant clone one base away, this may be a read error. V usage is TRBV20-1 and J usage is TRBJ2-2, with 7 bases identical to TRBD2. This CDR3 is built from 14 residues. J gave up 5 bases and V 1 base, and 4 bases lay outside the gene matches. CDR1 DFQATT and CDR2 SNEGSKA come from the germline V gene (reference sequence). The CDR3 spells CSARAGLKTGELFF. CDR3 DNA sequence: TGCAGTGCTAGAGCGGGACTAAAGACCGGGGAGCTGTTTTTT.

This clonotype has a count of ten or more. The V call is TRBV19, the J call TRBJ1-5; D possibly corresponds to TRBD1 (6 bases). The V gene's germline CDR1 is LNHDA and CDR2 SQIVND (reference sequence). This CDR3 contains 14 residues. The V end lost 5 bases, the J end lost 7 bases, and 15 bases lay between the germline ends. The CDR3 region is CASSRNQGPQPQHF. CDR3 nucleotide sequence: TGTGCCAGTAGTCGGAATCAGGGGCCACAGCCCCAGCATTTT.

V and J are TRBV12-3 or TRBV12-4 and TRBJ2-3; either TRBD1 or TRBD2 may fit D (5 bases each). Trimming left V 1 base short and J 2 bases short, with 13 bases between. CDR3 length equals 16 residues. CDR3 loop: CASSLGPGPDTDTQYF. For the CDR3, the DNA is TGTGCCAGCAGTTTAGGGCCGGGACCGGACACAGATACGCAGTATTTT.

V and J are TRBV5-1 and TRBJ2-7; perhaps TRBD2 as D (7 bases). CDR3 length: 15 residues. Per germline, CDR1 SGHRS and CDR2 YFSETQ. V lost 1 base, J lost 3 bases, and 14 bases lay in between. The CDR3 region is CASSLLGGGNYEQYF. Here the CDR3 DNA reads TGCGCCAGCAGCTTGCTAGGGGGAGGGAACTACGAGCAGTACTTC.

Comment on this clonotype: This sequence may be a read error, since a much larger clone differs from it by one base. CDR3 DNA: TGTGCCAGCAGTCTAGGAAAGGGGGCCCGGGGGCTGTACTTC. Its protein product is CASSLGKGARGLYF. The chain combines TRBV28 with TRBJ2-4, with D possibly matching TRBD1 (7 bases). Germline V CDR1 and CDR2: MDHEN, SYDVKM. V was clipped by 5 bases and J by 15 bases, with 23 bases between them. The CDR3 has 14 amino acids.

This sequence joins TRBV19 and TRBJ2-5; weak D call: TRBD2 (6 bases). CDR1 is LNHDA, CDR2 SQIVND, per germline (reference sequence). The CDR3 is 14 amino acids. With 4 bases removed from V and 2 bases from J, the gap between germline ends came to 11 bases. The CDR3 reads CASSKLADQETQYF. For the CDR3, the DNA is TGTGCCAGTAGTAAACTAGCAGATCAAGAGACCCAGTACTTC.

The rearrangement uses TRBV2 and TRBJ2-1; the D is unclear. V was shortened by 8 bases and J by 7 bases, with 9 bases between the two germline ends. CDR1 and CDR2 (germline): SNHLY, FYNNEI. This CDR3 spans 11 amino acids. This CDR3 is CASRHWNEQFF. Here the CDR3 DNA reads TGTGCCAGCCGTCACTGGAATGAGCAGTTCTTC.

About this clonotype: A much larger clonotype is one base distant, so this may be a read error. The chain has TRBV25-1 and TRBJ2-7; possible D gene TRBD1, 6 bases. CDR1 MGHDK and CDR2 SYGVNS come from the germline V gene. The CDR3 loop spans 14 amino acids. CDR3: CDSSEGDASYEQYF. The CDR3, as DNA: TGTGACAGCAGTGAGGGGGACGCCTCCTACGAGCAGTACTTC.

In its sample, this clonotype was seen once. One end of the junction is discordant with germline, which a read error may explain. This chain joins TRBV11-2 and TRBJ1-1, with D unresolved. The CDR3 sequence is 11 residues long. Germline V gene sequence: CDR1 SGHAT, CDR2 FQNNGV. The CDR3 DNA is TGTGCCAGCAGCTTAATGACCGCGTCTCTCTTT. It specifies CASSLMTASLF.

For this clonotype: Sequence at one end of the junction differs from germline and may be a read error. The rearrangement uses TRBV18 and TRBJ1-1; D not certain. The CDR3 covers 15 residues. CDR1 and CDR2 from the germline V gene are KGHSH and LQKENI. The CDR3 spells CASSPSASENTEASF. For the CDR3, the DNA is TGTGCCAGCTCACCTTCGGCATCTGAGAACACTGAAGCTTCCTTT.

This clonotype was seen many times. The chain employs TRBV3-1 and TRBJ1-2; D not resolved. CDR3 length equals 15 residues. Germline assignment: CDR1 LGHDT and CDR2 YNNKEL (reference sequence). The germline V and J ends were trimmed by 1 base and 4 bases, with 13 bases remaining between them. CDR3 protein: CASSQVGNSGYGYTF. CDR3 DNA sequence: TGTGCCAGCAGCCAAGTTGGAAATTCAGGCTATGGCTACACCTTC.

Concerning this clonotype itself: This sequence may be a read error, since a much larger clone differs from it by one base. CDR3 DNA: TGTGCCACCTCAGCGGGGGGCACAGATGCGCAGTATTTT. Residues: CATSAGGTDAQYF. The rearrangement uses TRBV6-2 or TRBV6-3 and TRBJ2-3, with 9 bases that match TRBD2. CDR1 MNHEY and CDR2 SVGEGT come from the germline V gene. This CDR3 comprises 13 residues.

The chain combines TRBV27 with TRBJ2-1, with D tentatively TRBD2 (5 bases). V lost 6 bases and J lost 6, with 18 bases in between. Germline V gene sequence: CDR1 MNHEY, CDR2 SMNVEV (reference sequence). The CDR3 contains 15 residues. The CDR3 nucleotides are TGTGCCAGCAGATCGAGGACTCGCAATTCCAATGAGCAGTTCTTC. It is translated as CASRSRTRNSNEQFF.

This clonotype was detected once. This chain uses TRBV6-1 with TRBJ1-5; 9 bases match TRBD1. This CDR3 is 15 amino acids long. The germline gives CDR1 MNHNS, CDR2 SASEGT. V shed 8 bases, J shed 3 bases, and the junction held 8 bases outside the gene matches. For the CDR3, the DNA is TGTGCCAGCGGGCTGACAGGGGGATTCAATCAGCCCCAGCATTTT. Protein product: CASGLTGGFNQPQHF.

To note about this clonotype: A much more abundant neighbour one base away suggests this may be a read error. The V and J genes are TRBV27 and TRBJ2-7; D uncertain. Germline V gives CDR1 MNHEY, CDR2 SMNVEV (reference sequence). CDR3 size: 14 residues. The CDR3 sequence is CARSLRLAGYEQYF. CDR3 coding DNA: TGTGCCAGAAGTTTACGATTAGCTGGCTACGAGCAGTACTTC.

The chain is built from TRBV28 and TRBJ2-1; 7 positions match TRBD2. V was clipped by 5 bases and J by 2 bases; unmatched bases: 6. CDR1 and CDR2 from the germline V gene are MDHEN and SYDVKM. This CDR3 is built from 15 residues. The CDR3 region has the DNA TGTGCCAGCAGTCTTGTCGGGGGGACCTACAATGAGCAGTTCTTC. Translated: CASSLVGGTYNEQFF. The full variable domain, rest sourced from reference TRBV28 and TRBJ2-1, is DVKVTQSSRYLVKRTGEKVFLECVQDMDHENMFWYRQDPGLGLRLIYFSYDVKMKEKGDIPEGYSVSREKKERFSLILESASTNQTSMYLCASSLVGGTYNEQFFGPGTRLTVL.

The chain joins TRBV12-3 or TRBV12-4 to TRBJ2-1; 11 nucleotides line up with TRBD2. This CDR3 comprises 13 residues. After removal of 7 bases from V and 6 bases from J, the junction contained 2 bases not matched to a gene. As DNA, the CDR3 is TGTGCCAGCACGGGACTAGCGGCCAATGAGCAGTTCTTC. Protein sequence: CASTGLAANEQFF.

This clonotype was seen many times. For the CDR3, the DNA is TGTGCCAGCAACCAGCAGCTACGCGGTGATGAGCAGTTCTTC. Translated, it gives CASNQQLRGDEQFF. The chain links TRBV28 to TRBJ2-1; D remains unclear. Germline CDR1 and CDR2: MDHEN and SYDVKM. With 7 bases removed from V and 8 bases from J, the gap between germline ends came to 18 bases. This CDR3 region has 14 residues. The full variable domain, rest sourced from reference TRBV28 and TRBJ2-1, is DVKVTQSSRYLVKRTGEKVFLECVQDMDHENMFWYRQDPGLGLRLIYFSYDVKMKEKGDIPEGYSVSREKKERFSLILESASTNQTSMYLCASNQQLRGDEQFFGPGTRLTVL.